This T cell receptor beta chain was profiled in a study of shared clonotypes between healthy human individuals. Study-wide points: Non-shared clonotypes displayed generation probabilities falling below those of clonotypes present in all four donors.

Naive CD8 cells were CD45RO-negative, positively selected for CCR7, excluding terminally differentiated effector memory CD45RA+ cells. Original analysis: Because ImmunoSEQ provided only junction sequences with no quality scores, the filtering differed. TCRdb keeps only in-frame clones here, not all; method: immunoSEQ multiplex PCR. D and trimming were read from the DNA, whereas the V and J calls and clone size are those reported in that table. The table lists roughly 2.1 million clones, approximately 94% of them singletons. There are 13 residues in the CDR3. Trimming left V 6 bases short and J 6 bases short, with 14 bases between. CDR1 and CDR2 from the germline V gene are MDHEN and SYDVKM. A note on this clone: No antigen is known for it.

The origin of this receptor is a man between 18 and 35 years old in good health. Some clones in this sample may be carry-over from other donors' samples. The rearrangement uses TRBV28 and TRBJ1-2, with D perhaps TRBD1 (5 bases). Sequencing was carried out using naive CD8+ T cells from PBMCs. CDR3 in DNA: TGTGCCAGCAGCTTTGGGACGGCGGATGGCTACACCTTC. As protein: CASSFGTADGYTF.